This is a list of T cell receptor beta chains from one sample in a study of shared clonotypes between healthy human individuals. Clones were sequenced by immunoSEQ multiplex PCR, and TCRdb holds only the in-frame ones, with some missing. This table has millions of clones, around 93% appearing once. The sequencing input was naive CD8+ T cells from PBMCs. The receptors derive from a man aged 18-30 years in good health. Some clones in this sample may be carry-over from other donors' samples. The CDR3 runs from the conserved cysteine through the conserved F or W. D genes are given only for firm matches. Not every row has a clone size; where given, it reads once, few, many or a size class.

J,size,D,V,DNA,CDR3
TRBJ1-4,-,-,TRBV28,TGTGCCAGCAGTTCGCCGTGGCGGCGGCTTAATGAAAAACTGTTTTTT,CASSSPWRRLNEKLFF
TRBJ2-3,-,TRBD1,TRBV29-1,TGCAGCGTTCAACCGGGACAGGGCCTTAGCACAGATACGCAGTATTTT,CSVQPGQGLSTDTQYF
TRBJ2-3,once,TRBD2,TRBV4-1,TGCGCCAGCAGCCCCACTAGCGGAAGCACAGATACGCAGTATTTT,CASSPTSGSTDTQYF
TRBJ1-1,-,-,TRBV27,TGTGCCAGCAGCCTAGGACGGCCGAACACTGAAGCTTTCTTT,CASSLGRPNTEAFF
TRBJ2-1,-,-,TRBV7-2,TGTGCCAGCAGCTTAGGAGCGGGCTCCTACAATGAGCAGTTCTTC,CASSLGAGSYNEQFF
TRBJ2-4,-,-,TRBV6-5,TGTGCCAGCACTCCTGGGCCGGGAAACATTCAGTACTTC,CASTPGPGNIQYF
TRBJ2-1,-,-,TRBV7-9,TGTGCCAGCAGCCCGCATTTCAATGAGCAGTTCTTC,CASSPHFNEQFF
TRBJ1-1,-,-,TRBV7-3,TGTGCCAGCAGCTTAACTCGGCAGGCGCGGAACACTGAAGCTTTCTTT,CASSLTRQARNTEAFF
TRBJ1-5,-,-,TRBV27,TGTGCCAGCAGTCGGACGATCTTTGGTCAGCCCCAGCATTTT,CASSRTIFGQPQHF
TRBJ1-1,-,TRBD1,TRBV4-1,TGCGCCAGCAGCCTAAGGGACAGGGGGGTTGATGAAGCTTTCTTT,CASSLRDRGVDEAFF
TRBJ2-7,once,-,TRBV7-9,TGTGCCAGCAGCTTCTCGGGGCTAGTACGCGAGCAGTACTTC,CASSFSGLVREQYF
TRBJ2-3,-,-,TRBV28,TGTGCCAGCAGTTTTCTAGCCGGCACAGATACGCAGTATTTT,CASSFLAGTDTQYF
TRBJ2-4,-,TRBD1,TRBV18,TGTGCCAGCTCACCAGGGACAGGGGAGGACAAAAACATTCAGTACTTC,CASSPGTGEDKNIQYF
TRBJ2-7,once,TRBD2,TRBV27,TGTGCCAGCAGTTTAGGGGCGGCTAGCGGCCTACACTACGAGCAGTACTTC,CASSLGAASGLHYEQYF
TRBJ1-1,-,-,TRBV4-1,TGCGCCAGCAGCCAAGACTGGGGGTCTGAAGCTTTCTTT,CASSQDWGSEAFF
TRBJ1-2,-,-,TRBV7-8,TGTGCCAGCAGCCCTGGGGCAGCGAACTATGGCTACACCTTC,CASSPGAANYGYTF
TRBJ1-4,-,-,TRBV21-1,TGTGCCAGCAGCAAAGGTCCCCAGCGCCATGAAAAACTGTTTTTT,CASSKGPQRHEKLFF
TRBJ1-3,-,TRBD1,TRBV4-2,TGTGCCAGCCATTGGGCCAGGGGGCTGACTGGAAACACCATATATTTT,CASHWARGLTGNTIYF
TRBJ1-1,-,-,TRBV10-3,TGTGCCATCAGCCCGGGGGTTGAAGCTTTCTTT,CAISPGVEAFF
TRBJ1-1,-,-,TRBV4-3,TGCGCCAGCAGCCAAGTGAAGGGTTGGACTGAAGCTTTCTTT,CASSQVKGWTEAFF
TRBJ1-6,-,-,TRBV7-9,TGTGCCAGCAGCGCAACAGGGATGAGTAATTCACCCCTCCACTTT,CASSATGMSNSPLHF
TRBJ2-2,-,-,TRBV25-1,TGTGCCAGCATTGACAGTGGGCTTGGTCGGACCGGGGAGCTGTTTTTT,CASIDSGLGRTGELFF
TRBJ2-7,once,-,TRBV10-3,TGTGCCATCAGTGAACCTGCAGGCTCCTACGAGCAGTACTTC,CAISEPAGSYEQYF
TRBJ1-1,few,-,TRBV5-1,TGCGCCAGCAGCTTGGTAGGGGCGCGCACTGAAGCTTTCTTT,CASSLVGARTEAFF
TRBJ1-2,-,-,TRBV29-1,TGCAGCGTTGAGTGGGGTAATGGCTACACCTTC,CSVEWGNGYTF
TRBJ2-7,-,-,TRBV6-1,TGTGCCAGCAGTGGAACTTGGACCTCCTCCTACGAGCAGTACTTC,CASSGTWTSSYEQYF
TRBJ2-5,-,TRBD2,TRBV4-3,TGCGCCAGCAGCCAAGGATGGACTAGCGGCTACCAAGAGACCCAGTACTTC,CASSQGWTSGYQETQYF
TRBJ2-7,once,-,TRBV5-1,TGCGCCAGCAGCTCGAACGAAGAGCAGTACTTC,CASSSNEEQYF
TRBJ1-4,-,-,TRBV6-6,TGTGCCAGCAGTGGACCCTCCGCCGGGGAAAAACTGTTTTTT,CASSGPSAGEKLFF
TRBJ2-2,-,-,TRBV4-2,TGTGCCAGCAGCGACCAGGGGCGGCTTGGGGCGAACACCGGGGAGCTGTTTTTT,CASSDQGRLGANTGELFF
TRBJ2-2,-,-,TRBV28,TGTGCCAGCAGGCCATCGGACATCAACACCGGGGAGCTGTTTTTT,CASRPSDINTGELFF
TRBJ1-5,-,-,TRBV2,TGTGCCAGCTGGGGTGGTAGGGGTGGTCAGCCCCAGCATTTT,CASWGGRGGQPQHF
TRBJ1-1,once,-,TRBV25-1,TGTGCCAGCGGGGGGGACACTGAAGCTTTCTTT,CASGGDTEAFF
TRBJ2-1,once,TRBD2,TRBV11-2,TGTGCCAGCAGCTTAGCGGTTAGCGGACTAGCACCCTTCGAGCAGTTCTTC,CASSLAVSGLAPFEQFF
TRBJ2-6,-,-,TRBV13,TGTGCCAGCAGCTTTTGGGTAATGGACGGGGCAAGCTCTGGGGCCAACGTCCTGACTTTC,CASSFWVMDGASSGANVLTF
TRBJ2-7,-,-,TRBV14,TGTGCCAGCAGCCAAGGTATCAACTACGAGCAGTACTTC,CASSQGINYEQYF
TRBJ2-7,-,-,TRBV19,TGTGCCAGTAGTATAGTTGCGGGCGTTTCCTACGAGCAGTACTTC,CASSIVAGVSYEQYF
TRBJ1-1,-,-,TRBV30,TGTGCCTGGAGTAGTAACAGGGAGGGGCCCACTGAAGCTTTCTTT,CAWSSNREGPTEAFF
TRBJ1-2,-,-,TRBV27,TGTGCCAGCAGTTTAATGGGTGGGCTTGGCCATGGCTACACCTTC,CASSLMGGLGHGYTF
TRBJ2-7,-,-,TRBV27,TGTGCCAGCAGGGCGGGCGGGTCCTACGAGCAGTACTTC,CASRAGGSYEQYF
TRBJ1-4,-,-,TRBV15,TGTGCCACCAGCAGCGAGGGAGGGAATGAAAAACTGTTTTTT,CATSSEGGNEKLFF
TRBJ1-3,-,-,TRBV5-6,TGTGCCAGCAGACCTACAGGGCGTGGAAACACCATATATTTT,CASRPTGRGNTIYF
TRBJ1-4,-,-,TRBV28,TGTGCCAGCAGTTTAGGCAATAAGGGGTTCTCTAATGAAAAACTGTTTTTT,CASSLGNKGFSNEKLFF
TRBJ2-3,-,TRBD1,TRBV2,TGTGCCAGCAGTGCCCCGGGACAGGGTTCGGATACGCAGTATTTT,CASSAPGQGSDTQYF
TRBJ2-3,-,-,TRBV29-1,TGCAGCGTTGAAGAAGGGGATAGTAGCGGAGGATTTGGCACAGATACGCAGTATTTT,CSVEEGDSSGGFGTDTQYF
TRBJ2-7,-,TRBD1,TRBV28,TGTGCCAGCAACGGCAGGGGGCTTTACGAGCAGTACTTC,CASNGRGLYEQYF
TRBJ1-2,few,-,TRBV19,TGTGCCAGTAGTACCGGGGCCCCTAGTTGGGGCTACACCTTC,CASSTGAPSWGYTF
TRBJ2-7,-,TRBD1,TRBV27,TGTGCCAGCAGTCCCACCGGGACAGTGTACTCCTACGAGCAGTACTTC,CASSPTGTVYSYEQYF
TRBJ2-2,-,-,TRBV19,TGTGCCAGTAGTATAAGTGGAGAAAGCACCGGGGAGCTGTTTTTT,CASSISGESTGELFF
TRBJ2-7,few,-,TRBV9,TGTGCCAGCAGCGTAGAGGACTCGAGCTCCTACGAGCAGTACTTC,CASSVEDSSSYEQYF
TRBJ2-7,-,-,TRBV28,TGTGCCAGCAGGATACCGGGGGCCGAGCAGTACTTC,CASRIPGAEQYF
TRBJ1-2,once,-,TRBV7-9,TGTGCCAGCAGCTTAGGCGGGACACTCTATGGCTACACCTTC,CASSLGGTLYGYTF
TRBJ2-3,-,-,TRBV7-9,TGTGCCAGCAGCTTAGTGGCGAGAGATACGCAGTATTTT,CASSLVARDTQYF
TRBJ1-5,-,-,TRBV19,TGTGCCAGTACCCCGGGTCCCGACCACTATAGCAATCAGCCCCAGCATTTT,CASTPGPDHYSNQPQHF
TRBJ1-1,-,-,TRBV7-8,TGTGCCTCTCGCTCGCCACAGGGTAACACTGAAGCTTTCTTT,CASRSPQGNTEAFF
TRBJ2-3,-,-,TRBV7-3,TGTGCCAGCAGCGCCGGTCTTGTGGGGACAGATACGCAGTATTTT,CASSAGLVGTDTQYF
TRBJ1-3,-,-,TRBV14,TGTGCCAGCAGCCAGAGGACCGCGAGCTCTGGAAACACCATATATTTT,CASSQRTASSGNTIYF
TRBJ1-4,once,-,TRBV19,TGTGCCACCGCGGACACGGATGAAAAACTGTTTTTT,CATADTDEKLFF
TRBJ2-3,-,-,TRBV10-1,TGCGCCAGCAGTGAGCTCCGGTCCGGTACGCAGTATTTT,CASSELRSGTQYF
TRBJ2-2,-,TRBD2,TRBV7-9,TGTGCCAGCACCGTACCGGGACTAGCGAACACCGGGGAGCTGTTTTTT,CASTVPGLANTGELFF